A single T cell receptor beta chain is shown here with its context. The antigen is unknown. All donors were healthy HIV-negative adults lacking recent acute infections or vaccinations. Clones were read by immunoSEQ multiplex PCR, and TCRdb kept only the in-frame ones, dropping some. The sample records millions of clones, roughly 94% being singletons. The entry originates in a study of shared clonotypes between healthy human individuals. The study's findings and limits: Non-shared clonotypes displayed generation probabilities falling below those of clonotypes present in all four donors. In a handful of donors, around 4.5% of naive CD4 clonotypes appeared in common. Naive subsets usually exceeded memory subsets in estimated richness.

V trimming: 1 base; J trimming: 6 bases; junction bases outside the gene matches: 2. From germline, CDR1 is SGHTA and CDR2 FQGNSA. This CDR3 has 15 residues. This TCR came from a young man in good health. The chain combines TRBV7-2 with TRBJ1-5, with 11 bases fitting TRBD1. Sequencing used naive CD4+ T cells sorted from blood. The subset here: CD45RA+ positively selected. The CDR3 DNA reads TGTGCCAGCAGCTTAGGGACAGGGGGCCGTCAGCCCCAGCATTTT. Its translation is CASSLGTGGRQPQHF.